These 22 T cell receptor beta chains originate from one sample sequenced in a study of T cells after yellow fever vaccination. TCRdb processed the 5' RACE reads anew with MiXCR; each CDR3 protein has one entry. The top ten hold around 3% of the sample, which has under 250,000 distinct CDR3 sequences, less than 3.5% seen once. The input for sequencing was CD4+ T cells sorted from PBMCs, taken 10 days after the yellow fever booster vaccination. These receptors came from a man between 18 and 29 years old who received the YFV17D yellow fever vaccine.

This clonotype was counted between two and nine times. The chain couples TRBV18 to TRBJ1-1, with TRBD1 identical over 8 bases. Trimming took 6 bases from V and 0 from J; bases not matched to a gene: 3. This CDR3 has 14 amino acids. From germline, CDR1 is KGHSH and CDR2 LQKENI. The DNA for the CDR3 is TGTGCCAGCTCGACGGACAGGGTGAACACTGAAGCTTTCTTT. Protein product: CASSTDRVNTEAFF.

The chain couples TRBV12-3 or TRBV12-4 to TRBJ1-2; D is uncertain. The CDR3 sequence is 13 residues long. Trimming pared 1 base from V and 7 bases from J, leaving 10 bases between. In DNA form, the CDR3 reads TGTGCCAGCAGTTTAGGGGGTCGAGGTGGCTACACCTTC. Protein: CASSLGGRGGYTF.

This clonotype was found a few times. J is TRBJ2-2 and V is TRBV12-3 or TRBV12-4, with a weak D call TRBD2 (6 bases). CDR3 length equals 14 residues. The V gene lost 6 bases and the J gene lost 4 bases, with 12 bases spanning the gap. The CDR3 sequence: CASSTDGSTGELFF. The DNA of the CDR3 is TGTGCCAGCAGCACGGACGGGAGCACCGGGGAGCTGTTTTTT.

This clonotype was counted ten times or more. This chain links TRBV27 with TRBJ1-5; D possibly corresponds to TRBD1 (5 bases). The germline V gene encodes CDR1 MNHEY and CDR2 SMNVEV (reference sequence). This CDR3 comprises 14 residues. V was pared by 3 bases and J by 4 bases, with 10 bases between. The CDR3 spells CASSFRRGNQPQHF. As DNA, the CDR3 is TGTGCCAGCAGTTTTCGGAGGGGTAATCAGCCCCAGCATTTT.

This clonotype occurred a few times. The CDR3, as DNA: TGTGCCAGCAGTGCGGGGGGGACTAGCGGGGCCCACGGTGAGCAGTTCTTC. Its protein product is CASSAGGTSGAHGEQFF. The chain couples TRBV12-3 or TRBV12-4 to TRBJ2-1; 13 bases agree with TRBD2. This CDR3 spans 17 amino acids. V gave up 5 bases and J gave up 9 bases; unmatched junction bases: 13.

Only a few counts were recorded for this clonotype. The V call is TRBV10-3, the J call TRBJ1-5; D remains ambiguous. CDR1 and CDR2 (germline): ENHRY, SYGVKD. V was trimmed by 3 bases and J by 3 bases, leaving 9 bases between them. The CDR3 extends over 14 amino acids. The CDR3 sequence: CAISDRETNQPQHF. The CDR3 bases are TGTGCCATCAGTGACCGGGAGACCAATCAGCCCCAGCATTTT.

The chain employs TRBV2 and TRBJ2-2; D unresolved. V lost 7 bases, J lost 5 bases, and 8 bases lay in between. This CDR3 is built from 12 residues. Germline CDR1 and CDR2: SNHLY and FYNNEI. The CDR3 loop is CASTYTTGELFF. CDR3 sequence (DNA): TGTGCCAGCACGTATACGACCGGGGAGCTGTTTTTT.

This clonotype was detected ten times or more. V is TRBV5-4 and J is TRBJ2-3; D uncertain. Trimming took 0 bases from V and 7 from J, leaving 9 bases between them. The CDR3 has 13 amino acids. Germline CDR1 and CDR2: SGHNT and YYREEE (reference sequence). The CDR3 region has the DNA TGTGCCAGCAGCTTGGACTCGCTGAATACGCAGTATTTT. Translating it yields CASSLDSLNTQYF.

The chain couples TRBV12-3 or TRBV12-4 to TRBJ2-5; 10 nucleotides line up with TRBD2. With V trimmed by 1 base and J by 5 bases, 7 bases remained unmatched. The CDR3 runs 16 residues. The CDR3 sequence: CASSLESGGASETQYF. The DNA for the CDR3 is TGTGCCAGCAGTTTAGAAAGCGGGGGGGCCAGTGAGACCCAGTACTTC.

This clonotype has more than one count but fewer than ten. This chain connects TRBV5-4 to TRBJ2-3; TRBD1 aligns across 8 bases. The germline V gene has CDR1 SGHNT and CDR2 YYREEE (reference sequence). The CDR3 spans 16 residues. The ends lost 4 bases at V and 1 base at J; junction bases unmatched: 8. This CDR3 reads CASSRLTGVGTDTQYF. CDR3 DNA sequence: TGTGCCAGCAGCCGACTGACAGGGGTAGGCACAGATACGCAGTATTTT.

There are many counts of this clonotype. V and J are TRBV5-1 and TRBJ2-1; D is possibly TRBD1 or TRBD2 (5 bases each). V was cut by 2 bases and J by 2 bases, with 11 bases left in between. The CDR3 runs 15 residues. CDR1 and CDR2 from the germline V gene are SGHRS and YFSETQ. The CDR3 DNA is TGCGCCAGCAGCTTAACAGTGGGGGCCTACAATGAGCAGTTCTTC. Its protein product is CASSLTVGAYNEQFF.

This clonotype has at least ten counts. This chain uses TRBV9 with TRBJ2-1; D is perhaps TRBD2 (6 bases). The V and J ends lost 4 bases and 0 bases respectively, with 17 bases between them. Germline-derived CDR1 and CDR2 are SGDLS and YYNGEE. The CDR3 has 17 residues. CDR3: CASSPRGGPSSYNEQFF. The CDR3 nucleotides read TGTGCCAGCAGCCCCCGGGGAGGCCCCAGCTCCTACAATGAGCAGTTCTTC.

This clonotype was seen repeatedly, ten times or more. The chain carries TRBV5-4 and TRBJ1-4; D gene unclear. V was pared by 4 bases and J by 8 bases, with 12 bases between. CDR1 SGHNT and CDR2 YYREEE come from the germline V gene (reference sequence). The CDR3 runs to 13 residues. The CDR3 DNA follows: TGTGCCAGCAGCCCCCGAAATGAAGAAAAACTGTTTTTT. This sequence encodes CASSPRNEEKLFF.

This clonotype was detected many times. CDR3 amino acids: CASSLFGFGLSAGVTEAFF. The CDR3 DNA sequence: TGTGCCAGCAGCTTGTTTGGTTTCGGTCTTTCCGCAGGGGTAACTGAAGCTTTCTTT. The chain joins TRBV5-8 to TRBJ1-1, with D possibly TRBD1 on 6 matching bases. Trimming took off 1 base at V and 5 bases at J, with 27 bases between the two ends. This CDR3 region has 19 residues. Germline CDR1 SGHTS, CDR2 YDEGEE.

This clonotype has just a few counts. The V call is TRBV28, the J call TRBJ2-7; 7 nucleotides match TRBD2. Looked up from germline, CDR1 is MDHEN and CDR2 is SYDVKM. The CDR3 loop spans 14 amino acids. The CDR3 loop is CASSLMASGYKQYV. In nucleotides, the CDR3 is TGTGCCAGCAGTTTAATGGCTAGCGGCTACAAGCAGTACGTC.

Many counts were recorded for this clonotype. The rearrangement joins TRBV12-3 or TRBV12-4 to TRBJ2-1, with D perhaps TRBD1 or TRBD2 (7 bases each). CDR3 length: 16 amino acids. V lost 6 bases, J lost 3 bases, and 18 bases lay in between. DNA of the CDR3: TGTGCCAGCAGGCCGGGGGGACAGCTTGTCTACAATGAGCAGTTCTTC. The encoded protein is CASRPGGQLVYNEQFF.

This chain links TRBV11-2 with TRBJ1-3, with D possibly matching TRBD1 (5 bases). The CDR3 loop spans 14 amino acids. The V end was cut by 4 bases, the J end by 2 bases, with 9 bases between. Germline CDR1 is SGHAT and CDR2 is FQNNGV. In DNA form, the CDR3 reads TGTGCCAGCAGCTGGACGGACACTGGAAACACCATATATTTT. As protein: CASSWTDTGNTIYF.

J is TRBJ2-7 and V is TRBV20-1, with 9 positions matching TRBD2. The CDR3 extends over 14 amino acids. Per germline, CDR1 DFQATT and CDR2 SNEGSKA (reference sequence). With 6 bases clipped from V and 0 bases from J, the junction kept 6 bases outside the gene matches. The CDR3 loop reads CSAVSGGLSYEQYF. CDR3 in DNA: TGCAGTGCGGTTAGCGGGGGCCTCTCCTACGAGCAGTACTTC.

The chain has TRBV7-8 and TRBJ2-5, with 8 bases lining up with TRBD1. The V and J ends lost 4 bases and 6 bases, in that order; junction bases with no gene match: 10. Germline CDR1 is SGHVS and CDR2 is FQNEAQ. This CDR3 contains 15 residues. CDR3 sequence reads: CASSSGTGDTKTQYF. CDR3 nucleotide sequence: TGTGCCAGCAGCTCCGGGACAGGAGATACCAAGACCCAGTACTTC. Full variable domain (outside the CDR3, taken from reference TRBV7-8 and TRBJ2-5): GAGVSQSPRYKVAKRGQDVALRCDPISGHVSLFWYQQALGQGPEFLTYFQNEAQLDKSGLPSDRFFAERPEGSVSTLKIQRTQQEDSAVYLCASSSGTGDTKTQYFGPGTRLLVL.

The chain carries TRBV5-6 and TRBJ1-4; D unclear. CDR1 SGHDT and CDR2 YYEEEE come from the germline V gene. V lost 0 bases and J 4 bases, leaving 16 bases between the germline ends. This CDR3 contains 17 residues. The CDR3 region has the DNA TGTGCCAGCAGCTTGGCTGGGTCTCGGCAGTATAATGAAAAACTGTTTTTT. As protein: CASSLAGSRQYNEKLFF.

At least ten counts were recorded for this clonotype. The chain carries TRBV7-8 and TRBJ2-5; perhaps TRBD1 as D (5 bases). Per the germline V gene, CDR1 is SGHVS and CDR2 is FQNEAQ. Trimming took 4 bases from V and 5 from J, leaving 14 bases between them. The CDR3 is 14 amino acids. The CDR3 protein is CASSSQGFGETQYF. DNA for the CDR3: TGTGCCAGCAGCTCGCAGGGATTTGGGGAGACCCAGTACTTC.

This clonotype was seen at least ten times. DNA of the CDR3: TGTGCCAGCAGCCCTGCAGGTAGCATGAACACTGAAGCTTTCTTT. Translation: CASSPAGSMNTEAFF. This chain uses TRBV4-2 with TRBJ1-1; D gene unclear. Per the germline V gene, CDR1 is LGHNA and CDR2 is YNFKEQ. The CDR3 length is 15 residues. V gave up 4 bases and J gave up 0 bases, with 12 bases separating them.